The 2 T cell receptor beta chains in this list originate from one sample, sequenced in a study of cytomegalovirus exposure and HLA in healthy donors. 13 Jbeta primers and 60 Vbeta primers were used for the PCR. Here immunoSEQ multiplex PCR was the method, and the copy in TCRdb shows in-frame clones only, minus some. The table includes some 120,000 clones, more than 60% detected once. Source material: PBMCs. These receptors came from a man aged 30-40 years in good health and CMV-seronegative.

The chain combines TRBV4-1 with TRBJ1-2, with 7 bases aligning to TRBD1. Per the germline V gene, CDR1 is MGHRA and CDR2 is YSYEKL. The CDR3 length is 15 residues. Trimming took 1 base from V and 3 from J; bases not matched to a gene: 5. The CDR3 DNA follows: TGCGCCAGCAGCCAAGGGGACAGCTCCCACTATGGCTACACCTTC. It yields the protein CASSQGDSSHYGYTF.

The chain joins TRBV6-5 to TRBJ2-7; D possibly corresponds to TRBD2 (6 bases). The CDR3 has 14 amino acids. Trimming stripped 4 bases from V and 2 bases from J, with 12 bases between. The germline V gene has CDR1 MNHEY and CDR2 SVGAGI. CDR3 sequence: CASSLSLATYEQYF. CDR3 in DNA: TGTGCCAGCAGTTTGAGTCTAGCGACCTACGAGCAGTACTTC.